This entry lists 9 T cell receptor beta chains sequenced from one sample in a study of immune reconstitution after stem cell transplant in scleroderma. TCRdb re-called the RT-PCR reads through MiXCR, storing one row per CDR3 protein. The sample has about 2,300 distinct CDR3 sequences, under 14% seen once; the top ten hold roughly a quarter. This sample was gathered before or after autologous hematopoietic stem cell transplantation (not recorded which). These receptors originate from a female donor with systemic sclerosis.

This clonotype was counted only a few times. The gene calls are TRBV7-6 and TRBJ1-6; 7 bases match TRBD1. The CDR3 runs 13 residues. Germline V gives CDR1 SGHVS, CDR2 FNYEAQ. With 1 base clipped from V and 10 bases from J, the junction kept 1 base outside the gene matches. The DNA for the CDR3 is TGTGCCAGCAGCTTAGACAGGGGATCACCCCTCCACTTT. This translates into CASSLDRGSPLHF.

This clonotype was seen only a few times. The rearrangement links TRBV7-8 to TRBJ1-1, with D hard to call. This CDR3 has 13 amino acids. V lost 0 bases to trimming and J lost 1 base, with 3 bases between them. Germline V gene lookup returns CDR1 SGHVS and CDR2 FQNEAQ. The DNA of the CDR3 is TGTGCCAGCAGCTTAGCAGGGAACACTGAAGCTTTCTTT. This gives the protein CASSLAGNTEAFF.

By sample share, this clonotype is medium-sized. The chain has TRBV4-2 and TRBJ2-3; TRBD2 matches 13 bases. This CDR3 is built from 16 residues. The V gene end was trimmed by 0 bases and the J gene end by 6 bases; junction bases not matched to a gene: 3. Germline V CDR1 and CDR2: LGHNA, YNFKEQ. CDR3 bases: TGTGCCAGCAGCCAAGATCTGACTAGCGGGGGGGATACGCAGTATTTT. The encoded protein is CASSQDLTSGGDTQYF.

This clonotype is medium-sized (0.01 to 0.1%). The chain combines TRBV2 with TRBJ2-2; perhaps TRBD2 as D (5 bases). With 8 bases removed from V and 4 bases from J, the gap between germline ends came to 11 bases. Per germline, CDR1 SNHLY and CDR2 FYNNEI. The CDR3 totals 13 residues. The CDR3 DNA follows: TGTGCCAGCCAACTAGATGGCACCGGGGAGCTGTTTTTT. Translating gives CASQLDGTGELFF.

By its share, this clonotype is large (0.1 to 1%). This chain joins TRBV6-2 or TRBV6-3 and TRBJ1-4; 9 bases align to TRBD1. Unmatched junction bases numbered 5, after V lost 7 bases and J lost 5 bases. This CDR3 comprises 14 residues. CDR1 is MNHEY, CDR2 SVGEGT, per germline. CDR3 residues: CASTTGTGNEKLFF. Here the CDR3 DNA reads TGTGCCAGCACAACCGGGACAGGGAATGAAAAACTGTTTTTT.

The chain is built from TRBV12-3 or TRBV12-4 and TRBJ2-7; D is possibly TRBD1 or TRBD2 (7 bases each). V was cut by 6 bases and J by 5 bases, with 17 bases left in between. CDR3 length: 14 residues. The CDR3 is CASSNRGSGNEQYF. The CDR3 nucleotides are TGTGCCAGCAGCAACAGGGGAAGCGGGAACGAGCAGTACTTC.

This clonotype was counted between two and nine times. The CDR3 here is CASSHTGTGVYTEAFF. For the CDR3, the DNA is TGCGCCAGCAGCCACACCGGGACAGGGGTGTACACTGAAGCTTTCTTT. The chain employs TRBV5-1 and TRBJ1-1, with 10 nucleotides matching TRBD1. CDR1 and CDR2 (germline): SGHRS, YFSETQ. This CDR3 spans 16 amino acids. V was clipped by 4 bases and J by 3 bases; unmatched bases: 9.

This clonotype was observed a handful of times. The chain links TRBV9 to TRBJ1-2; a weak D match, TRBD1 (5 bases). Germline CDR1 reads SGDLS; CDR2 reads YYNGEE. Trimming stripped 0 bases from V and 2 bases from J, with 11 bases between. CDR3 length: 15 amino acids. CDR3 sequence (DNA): TGTGCCAGCAGCGTAGGGGGAACAGGAAACTATGGCTACACCTTC. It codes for CASSVGGTGNYGYTF.

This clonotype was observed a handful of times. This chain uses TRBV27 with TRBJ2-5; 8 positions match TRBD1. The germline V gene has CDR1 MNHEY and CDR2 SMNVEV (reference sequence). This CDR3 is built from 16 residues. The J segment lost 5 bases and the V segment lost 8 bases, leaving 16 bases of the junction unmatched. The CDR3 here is CASSGQGRYSSETQYF. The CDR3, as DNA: TGTGCCAGCTCAGGACAGGGACGCTATTCCTCGGAGACCCAGTACTTC.